The 2 T cell receptor beta chains presented below share a single source sample, sequenced in a study of Graves' ophthalmopathy and Graves' hyperthyroidism. Scientists amplified the TCR beta CDR3 regions from RNA transcripts. Second-round multiplex PCR came after a first-round RT-PCR that employed HTBI primers. In TCRdb, the multiplex PCR reads were re-called with MiXCR into one record per CDR3 protein. The sample has about 400,000 distinct CDR3 sequences; over 15% are singletons. Sequencing was performed on peripheral blood. The receptors were gathered from a woman aged 18 to 35 with stable Graves' hyperthyroidism.

This clonotype has a count of ten or more. The chain recombines TRBV7-8 with TRBJ2-5, with 11 bases that match TRBD2. V lost 2 bases and J lost 4; bases outside the gene matches: 3. The CDR3 spans 15 residues. CDR1 and CDR2 from the germline V gene are SGHVS and FQNEAQ. Here the CDR3 reads CASSLLAGGVETQYF. In DNA, the CDR3 is TGTGCCAGCAGCTTACTAGCGGGGGGCGTAGAGACCCAGTACTTC.

This clonotype was picked up many times. The chain couples TRBV6-2 or TRBV6-3 to TRBJ1-5; D gene unclear. The CDR3 contains 15 residues. V gave up 7 bases and J gave up 4 bases, with 17 bases separating them. CDR1 is MNHEY and CDR2 is SVGEGT in the germline V gene. The CDR3 region has the DNA TGTGCCAGCACTTGGACCGGATACGGAAATCAGCCCCAGCATTTT. Translation: CASTWTGYGNQPQHF.